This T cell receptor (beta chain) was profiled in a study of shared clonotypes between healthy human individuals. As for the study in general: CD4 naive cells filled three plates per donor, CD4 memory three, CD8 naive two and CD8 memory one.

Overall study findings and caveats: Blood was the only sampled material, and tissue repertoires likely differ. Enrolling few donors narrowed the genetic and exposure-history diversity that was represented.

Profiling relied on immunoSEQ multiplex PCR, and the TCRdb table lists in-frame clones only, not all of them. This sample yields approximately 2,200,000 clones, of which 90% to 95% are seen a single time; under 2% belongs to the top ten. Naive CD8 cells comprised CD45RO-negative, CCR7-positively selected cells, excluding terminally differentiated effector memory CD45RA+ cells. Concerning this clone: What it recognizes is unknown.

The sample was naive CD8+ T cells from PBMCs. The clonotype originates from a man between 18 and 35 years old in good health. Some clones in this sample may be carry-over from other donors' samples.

CDR3 sequence reads: CASSFLDDHRDINQPQHF. CDR3 coding DNA: TGTGCCAGCAGTTTCTTGGACGACCACAGGGACATCAATCAGCCCCAGCATTTT. V is TRBV28 and J is TRBJ1-5; tentatively, D is TRBD1 (6 bases). V was trimmed by 3 bases and J by 3 bases, leaving 21 bases between them. Germline CDR1 MDHEN, CDR2 SYDVKM. This CDR3 region has 18 residues.